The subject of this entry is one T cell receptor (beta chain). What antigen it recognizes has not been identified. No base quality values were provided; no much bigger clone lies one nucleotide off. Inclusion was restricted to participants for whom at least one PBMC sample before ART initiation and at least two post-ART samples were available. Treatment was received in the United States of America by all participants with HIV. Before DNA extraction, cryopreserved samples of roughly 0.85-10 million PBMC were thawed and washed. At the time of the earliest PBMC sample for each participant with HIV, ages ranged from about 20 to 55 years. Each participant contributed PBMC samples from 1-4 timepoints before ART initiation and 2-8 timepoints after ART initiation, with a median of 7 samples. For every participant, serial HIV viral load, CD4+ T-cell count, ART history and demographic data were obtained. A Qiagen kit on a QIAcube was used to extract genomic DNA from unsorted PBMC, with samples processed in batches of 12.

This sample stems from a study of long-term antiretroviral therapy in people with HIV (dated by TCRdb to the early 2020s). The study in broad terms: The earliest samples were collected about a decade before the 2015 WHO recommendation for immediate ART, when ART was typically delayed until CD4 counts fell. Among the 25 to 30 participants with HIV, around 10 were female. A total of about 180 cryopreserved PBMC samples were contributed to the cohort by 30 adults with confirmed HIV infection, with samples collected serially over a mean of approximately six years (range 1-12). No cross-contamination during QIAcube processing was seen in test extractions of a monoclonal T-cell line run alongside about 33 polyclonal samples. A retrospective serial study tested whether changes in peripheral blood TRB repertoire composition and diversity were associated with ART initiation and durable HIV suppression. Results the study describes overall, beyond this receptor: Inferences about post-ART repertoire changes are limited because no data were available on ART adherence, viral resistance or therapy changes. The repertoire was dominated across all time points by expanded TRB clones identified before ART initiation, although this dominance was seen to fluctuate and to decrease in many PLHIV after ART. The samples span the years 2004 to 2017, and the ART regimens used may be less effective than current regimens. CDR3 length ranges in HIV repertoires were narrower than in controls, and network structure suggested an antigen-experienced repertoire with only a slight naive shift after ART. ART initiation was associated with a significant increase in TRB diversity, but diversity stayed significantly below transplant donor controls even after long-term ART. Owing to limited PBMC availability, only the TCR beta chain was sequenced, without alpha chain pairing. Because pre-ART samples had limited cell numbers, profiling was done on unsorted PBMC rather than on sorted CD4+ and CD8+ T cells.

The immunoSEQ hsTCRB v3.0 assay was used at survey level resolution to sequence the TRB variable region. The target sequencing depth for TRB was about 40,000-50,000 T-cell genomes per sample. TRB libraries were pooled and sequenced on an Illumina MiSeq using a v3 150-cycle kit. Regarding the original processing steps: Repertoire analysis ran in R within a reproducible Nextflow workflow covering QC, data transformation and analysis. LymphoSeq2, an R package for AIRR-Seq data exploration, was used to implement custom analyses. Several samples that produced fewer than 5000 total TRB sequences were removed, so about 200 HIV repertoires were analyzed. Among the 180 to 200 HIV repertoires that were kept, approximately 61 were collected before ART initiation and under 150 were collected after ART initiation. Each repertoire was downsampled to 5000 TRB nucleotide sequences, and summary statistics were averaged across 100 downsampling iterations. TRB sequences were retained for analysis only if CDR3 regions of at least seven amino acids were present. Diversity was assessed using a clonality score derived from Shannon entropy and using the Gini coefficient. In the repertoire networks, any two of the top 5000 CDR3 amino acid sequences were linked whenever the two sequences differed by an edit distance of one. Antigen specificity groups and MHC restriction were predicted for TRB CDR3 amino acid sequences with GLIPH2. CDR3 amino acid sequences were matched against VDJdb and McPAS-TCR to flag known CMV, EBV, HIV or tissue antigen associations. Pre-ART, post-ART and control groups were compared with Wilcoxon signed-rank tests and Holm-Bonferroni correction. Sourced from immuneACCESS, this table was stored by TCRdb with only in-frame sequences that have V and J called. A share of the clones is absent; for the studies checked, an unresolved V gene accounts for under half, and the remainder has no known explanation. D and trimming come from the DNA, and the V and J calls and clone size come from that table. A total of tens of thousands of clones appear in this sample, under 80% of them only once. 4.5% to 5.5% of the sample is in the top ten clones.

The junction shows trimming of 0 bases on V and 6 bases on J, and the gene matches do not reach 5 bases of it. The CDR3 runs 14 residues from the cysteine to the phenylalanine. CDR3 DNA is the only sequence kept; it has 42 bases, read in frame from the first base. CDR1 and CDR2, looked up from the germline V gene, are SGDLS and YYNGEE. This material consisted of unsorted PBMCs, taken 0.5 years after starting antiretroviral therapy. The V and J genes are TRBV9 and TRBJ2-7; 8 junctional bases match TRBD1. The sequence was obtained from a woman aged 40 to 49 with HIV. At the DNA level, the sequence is TGTGCCAGCAGCGTAGGGGGCAGGGGGCTCGAGCAGTACTTC. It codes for CASSVGGRGLEQYF.